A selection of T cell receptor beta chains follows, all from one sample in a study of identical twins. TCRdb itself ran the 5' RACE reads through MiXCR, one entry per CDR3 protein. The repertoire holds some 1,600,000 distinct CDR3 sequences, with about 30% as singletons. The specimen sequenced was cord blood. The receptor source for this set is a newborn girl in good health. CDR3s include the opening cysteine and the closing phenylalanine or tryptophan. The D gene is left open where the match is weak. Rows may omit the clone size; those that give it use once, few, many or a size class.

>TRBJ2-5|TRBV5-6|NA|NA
CASSTRTLYNEQYF
TGTGCCAGCAGCACGCGGACTCTATACAATGAGCAGTACTTC
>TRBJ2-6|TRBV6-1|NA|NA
CASRILRGPTRPSGANVLTF
TGTGCCAGCAGAATTTTAAGAGGACCTACCCGACCTTCTGGGGCCAACGTCCTGACTTTC
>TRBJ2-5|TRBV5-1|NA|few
CASSLDPWSLRQETQYF
TGCGCCAGCAGCTTGGACCCCTGGAGCTTACGACAAGAGACCCAGTACTTC
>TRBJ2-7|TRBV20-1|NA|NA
CSARDVGASGPYEQYF
TGCAGTGCTAGAGATGTGGGGGCTAGCGGTCCCTACGAGCAGTACTTC
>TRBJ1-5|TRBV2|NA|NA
CASKRQEPGPQHF
TGTGCCAGCAAAAGACAGGAGCCCGGGCCCCAGCATTTT
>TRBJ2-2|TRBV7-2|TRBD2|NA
CASSPHSGRNTGELFF
TGTGCCAGCAGCCCCCATAGCGGGAGGAACACCGGGGAGCTGTTTTTT
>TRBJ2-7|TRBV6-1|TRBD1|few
CASSADRGLSYEQYF
TGTGCCAGCAGTGCCGACAGGGGCCTCTCCTACGAGCAGTACTTC
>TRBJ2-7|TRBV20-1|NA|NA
CSARWGPGGYEQYF
TGCAGTGCTAGGTGGGGCCCGGGTGGTTACGAGCAGTACTTC
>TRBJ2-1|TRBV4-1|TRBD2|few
CASSQGASGILGNEQFF
TGCGCCAGCAGCCAAGGGGCTAGCGGGATCCTCGGCAATGAGCAGTTCTTC
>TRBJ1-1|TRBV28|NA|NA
CASSLMAEAFF
TGTGCCAGCAGTTTAATGGCTGAAGCTTTCTTT
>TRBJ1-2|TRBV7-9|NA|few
CASSLGLGWHGYTF
TGTGCCAGCAGCTTAGGGCTAGGTTGGCATGGCTACACCTTC
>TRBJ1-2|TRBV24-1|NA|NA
CATSDRLTNYGYTF
TGTGCCACCAGTGATCGTCTGACAAACTATGGCTACACCTTC
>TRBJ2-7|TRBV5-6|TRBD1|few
CATGRRQGAYEQYF
TGTGCCACCGGAAGAAGACAGGGGGCTTACGAGCAGTACTTC
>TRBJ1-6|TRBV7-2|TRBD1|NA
CASSSRDRVSPLHF
TGTGCCAGCAGCTCCCGGGACAGGGTTTCACCCCTCCACTTT
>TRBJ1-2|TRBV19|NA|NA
CAAQGNGYTF
TGTGCCGCCCAGGGAAATGGCTACACCTTC
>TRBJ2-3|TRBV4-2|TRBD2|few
CASSVRTSGGGTDTQYF
TGTGCCAGCAGCGTTCGGACTAGCGGGGGAGGCACAGATACGCAGTATTTT
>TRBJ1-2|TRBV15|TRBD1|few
CATSREVVTGTGRDNYGYTF
TGTGCCACCAGCAGAGAGGTCGTAACCGGGACAGGGCGAGATAACTATGGCTACACCTTC
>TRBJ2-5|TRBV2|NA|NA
CASSERGAGAQETQYF
TGTGCCAGCAGTGAAAGGGGAGCGGGTGCCCAAGAGACCCAGTACTTC
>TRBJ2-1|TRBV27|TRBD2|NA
CASKSGSGGLSGNEQFF
TGTGCCAGCAAGTCTGGCAGCGGGGGCCTTTCGGGCAATGAGCAGTTCTTC
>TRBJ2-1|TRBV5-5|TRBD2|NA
CASSVNPTSGTYNEQFF
TGTGCCAGCAGCGTGAACCCGACTAGCGGGACCTACAATGAGCAGTTCTTC